Listed here are 32 T cell receptor beta chains from one sample, sequenced in a study of shared clonotypes between healthy human individuals. Using immunoSEQ multiplex PCR, the repertoire was profiled, and TCRdb retains in-frame clones only, with some absent. The sample has 500,000 to 650,000 clones; roughly four fifths are singletons. Sequenced material: PBMCs. These receptor sequences come from a woman between 35 and 50 years old in good health. Some clones in this sample may be carry-over from other donors' samples.

The chain has TRBV2 and TRBJ1-5, with 8 bases aligning to TRBD1. The germline V gene has CDR1 SNHLY and CDR2 FYNNEI. This CDR3 comprises 13 residues. The junction had 10 bases not matched to a gene; V was cut back by 7 bases and J by 11 bases. The CDR3 nucleotides are TGTGCCAGCACCCAGGGGGCCCCCTCGGCCCAGCATTTT. Amino acid sequence: CASTQGAPSAQHF.

This clone turned up a few times. The same CDR3 is also encoded by other DNA sequences in this sample. The rearrangement joins TRBV5-1 to TRBJ1-1; 7 positions match TRBD1. The CDR3 totals 14 residues. Per germline, CDR1 SGHRS and CDR2 YFSETQ. V shed 3 bases and J 0 bases; nucleotides not matched to a gene: 2. Here the CDR3 DNA reads TGCGCCAGCAGCTGGGGACAGATGAACACTGAAGCTTTCTTT. As protein: CASSWGQMNTEAFF.

The chain employs TRBV5-6 and TRBJ2-1, with 11 nucleotides matching TRBD2. J was trimmed by 4 bases and V by 3 bases; bases with no gene match: 9. The CDR3 is made up of 17 amino acids. The germline CDR1 and CDR2 sequences are SGHDT and YYEEEE. The chain's CDR3 is CASSSTILAGGYNEQFF. In DNA, the CDR3 is TGTGCCAGCAGCTCGACGATTCTAGCGGGAGGTTACAATGAGCAGTTCTTC.

The chain has TRBV6-5 and TRBJ1-1; no clear D. The ends were cut back, 6 bases at V and 6 bases at J, with 8 bases in the middle. In germline, CDR1 is MNHEY, CDR2 SVGAGI. The CDR3 length is 11 residues. Here the CDR3 DNA reads TGTGCCAGCAGGGGCATGTCTGAAGCTTTCTTT. Its translation: CASRGMSEAFF.

The chain is built from TRBV27 and TRBJ2-1; unclear D gene. The CDR3 loop spans 14 amino acids. CDR1 and CDR2 from the germline V gene are MNHEY and SMNVEV (reference sequence). V was clipped by 1 base and J by 6 bases, with 10 bases between them. CDR3 region: CASSLFAWPNEQFF. CDR3 coding DNA: TGTGCCAGCAGTTTATTTGCCTGGCCCAATGAGCAGTTCTTC.

This chain links TRBV18 with TRBJ1-3; the match to TRBD1 covers 7 bases. This CDR3 has 15 residues. Germline trimming cut 0 bases from V and 4 bases from J; bases unmatched to any gene: 3. Germline-derived CDR1 and CDR2 are KGHSH and LQKENI. The CDR3 region is CASSPPTGIGNTIYF. The CDR3 DNA reads as TGTGCCAGCTCACCACCGACAGGGATCGGAAACACCATATATTTT.

In the case of this clone: A far larger clone is one nucleotide away, so this likely arose from a read error. The chain employs TRBV30 and TRBJ1-3; D is unclear. The germline gives CDR1 GTSNPN, CDR2 SVGIG (reference sequence). The CDR3 runs to 14 residues. Trimming left V 3 bases short and J 3 bases short, with 12 bases between. The CDR3 bases are TGTGCCTGGAGATCACGGGGATTTGGAAACACCATATATTTT. Protein sequence: CAWRSRGFGNTIYF.

Details on this clone: A clone one base away is much larger, so this may be a read error. Other DNA sequences of this sample code for an identical CDR3. The CDR3 DNA sequence: TGTGCCAGCAGCCACCCAGCGGGAGGGAGGAATGAGCAGTTCTTC. Translating it yields CASSHPAGGRNEQFF. The rearrangement uses TRBV11-3 and TRBJ2-1; 10 positions match TRBD2. This CDR3 has 15 amino acids. Germline assignment: CDR1 SGHNT and CDR2 YENEEA. V was pared by 5 bases and J by 7 bases, with 8 bases of the junction left unmatched.

V and J are TRBV7-2 and TRBJ2-2; 8 bases map to TRBD1. The CDR3 sequence is 16 residues long. Germline assignment: CDR1 SGHTA and CDR2 FQGNSA. With 4 bases clipped from V and 6 bases from J, the junction kept 10 bases outside the gene matches. CDR3 loop: CASSYRDRLTAGELFF. DNA of the CDR3: TGTGCCAGCAGCTACCGGGACAGGCTTACCGCCGGGGAGCTGTTTTTT.

V usage is TRBV5-1 and J usage is TRBJ1-4; D is unclear. CDR1 SGHRS and CDR2 YFSETQ come from the germline V gene. This CDR3 region has 15 residues. Trimming removed 0 bases from V and 6 bases from J, with 12 bases in between. CDR3 DNA: TGCGCCAGCAGCTTGGATACGGTTGTCGATGAAAAACTGTTTTTT. Translated: CASSLDTVVDEKLFF.

The chain has TRBV29-1 and TRBJ1-3; TRBD1 is a possible D gene (5 bases). Germline values: CDR1 SQVTM, CDR2 ANQGSEA. This CDR3 is 14 amino acids long. V dropped 4 bases and J dropped 11 bases, with 21 bases sitting between them. The CDR3 is CSVVFSGPPGSIYF. The CDR3 region has the DNA TGCAGCGTTGTTTTTTCAGGCCCGCCAGGGTCCATATATTTT.

The chain couples TRBV19 to TRBJ1-2; 7 nucleotides line up with TRBD1. Trimming removed 3 bases from V and 4 bases from J; junction bases left unmatched: 14. The CDR3 spans 17 residues. Germline assignment: CDR1 LNHDA and CDR2 SQIVND (reference sequence). This CDR3 reads CASSIHPPTGKTYGYTF. The CDR3 region has the DNA TGTGCCAGTAGTATTCACCCCCCGACAGGGAAGACCTATGGCTACACCTTC. Using reference TRBV19 and TRBJ1-2 for the parts outside the CDR3, the full variable domain is DGGITQSPKYLFRKEGQNVTLSCEQNLNHDAMYWYRQDPGQGLRLIYYSQIVNDFQKGDIAEGYSVSREKKESFPLTVTSAQKNPTAFYLCASSIHPPTGKTYGYTFGSGTRLTVV.

The rearrangement links TRBV4-1 to TRBJ2-7, with D perhaps TRBD1 (5 bases). V lost 1 base and J lost 4, with 14 bases in between. This CDR3 is built from 15 residues. Per germline, CDR1 MGHRA and CDR2 YSYEKL. The CDR3 nucleotides are TGCGCCAGCAGCCAAGCCGGCTCGACAGATTACGAGCAGTACTTC. Protein sequence: CASSQAGSTDYEQYF.

A few counts support this clone. In the same sample, other DNA sequences code for this CDR3. This chain connects TRBV7-6 to TRBJ1-1; the D gene is possibly TRBD1 (5 bases). The V gene's germline CDR1 is SGHVS and CDR2 FNYEAQ. Trimming removed 4 bases from V and 2 bases from J, with 14 bases in between. CDR3 length: 15 residues. Here the CDR3 reads CASSSLGGGNTEAFF. For the CDR3, the DNA is TGTGCCAGCAGCTCCCTGGGTGGGGGTAACACTGAAGCTTTCTTT.

The sample holds a few counts of this clone. This CDR3 is CASSGMDRGYGYTF. The CDR3 DNA reads as TGTGCCAGCAGTGGGATGGACAGAGGGTATGGCTACACCTTC. The rearrangement links TRBV2 to TRBJ1-2; weak D call: TRBD1 (6 bases). CDR1 is SNHLY, CDR2 FYNNEI, per germline. CDR3 size: 14 residues. The V end lost 4 bases, the J end lost 5 bases, and 14 bases lay between the germline ends.

This chain joins TRBV7-3 and TRBJ2-2, with D uncertain. CDR1 and CDR2 from the germline V gene are SGHTA and FQGTGA. CDR3 length equals 14 residues. V lost 3 bases and J lost 2, with 7 bases in between. The CDR3 region is CASSFSPNTGELFF. The CDR3 nucleotides are TGTGCCAGCAGCTTTAGTCCCAACACCGGGGAGCTGTTTTTT.

The chain combines TRBV5-1 with TRBJ1-4; D remains ambiguous. CDR1 is SGHRS, CDR2 YFSETQ, per germline. This CDR3 is built from 14 residues. Trimming pared 4 bases from V and 8 bases from J, leaving 15 bases between. In nucleotides, the CDR3 is TGCGCCAGCAGCCCGGGGAGGGCGGGGGAAAAACTGTTTTTT. Its protein is CASSPGRAGEKLFF.

The CDR3 sequence: CASSFSVGTSGSHEQYF. CDR3 DNA: TGTGCCAGCAGCTTTAGCGTTGGGACTAGCGGGAGCCACGAGCAGTACTTC. This rearrangement joins TRBV7-2 to TRBJ2-7; 14 bases match TRBD2. CDR3 length equals 17 residues. Looked up from germline, CDR1 is SGHTA and CDR2 is FQGNSA. V lost 3 bases to trimming and J lost 5 bases; unmatched junction nucleotides: 9.

The chain uses TRBV7-9 and TRBJ2-1; D possibly corresponds to TRBD1 (6 bases). Trimming took 1 base from V and 6 from J, leaving 7 bases between them. The germline CDR1 and CDR2 sequences are SEHNR and FQNEAQ (reference sequence). This CDR3 region has 13 residues. The CDR3 sequence: CASSLGGGNEQFF. The DNA of the CDR3 is TGTGCCAGCAGCTTAGGAGGGGGCAATGAGCAGTTCTTC.

This chain links TRBV5-6 with TRBJ2-7, with D possibly being TRBD2 (7 bases). CDR1 is SGHDT and CDR2 is YYEEEE in the germline V gene. V shed 1 base and J shed 5 bases, with 10 bases lying between them. The CDR3 sequence is 13 residues long. In nucleotides, the CDR3 is TGTGCCAGCAGCTTGTCGGGGGGCCACGAGCAGTACTTC. Protein product: CASSLSGGHEQYF.

This clone was seen just once. This sequence joins TRBV29-1 and TRBJ2-6; 9 bases line up with TRBD1. CDR3 size: 19 residues. Trimming cost V 1 base and J 4 bases; bases outside gene matches: 14. Germline V gene sequence: CDR1 SQVTM, CDR2 ANQGSEA. CDR3 region: CSVEGPETGGPVGANVLTF. The CDR3 DNA is TGCAGCGTTGAAGGTCCCGAGACAGGGGGACCAGTGGGGGCCAACGTCCTGACTTTC.

This clone was observed many times. The V and J genes are TRBV7-9 and TRBJ2-5, with D uncertain. The better agreement between TRBJ2-7 and the DNA end casts doubt on the J call. The CDR3 length is 13 residues. Per the germline V gene, CDR1 is SEHNR and CDR2 is FQNEAQ (reference sequence). The CDR3 DNA sequence: TGTGCCAGCAGCTCCCGAGGACCCTACGAGCAGTACTTC. Encoded protein: CASSSRGPYEQYF.

This chain links TRBV10-1 with TRBJ2-1; D is possibly TRBD1 or TRBD2 (5 bases each). Deletions cut 2 bases from V and 9 bases from J, with 17 bases between. CDR3 length: 15 residues. Germline V lookup: CDR1 WNHNN, CDR2 SYGVQD (reference sequence). CDR3 loop: CASSERGPPFGEQFF. The CDR3 DNA reads TGCGCCAGCAGTGAGAGGGGACCTCCCTTCGGTGAGCAGTTCTTC.

The chain has TRBV6-1 and TRBJ2-7; 8 bases are a match to TRBD1. CDR1 and CDR2 from the germline V gene are MNHNS and SASEGT. The CDR3 covers 16 residues. V was pared by 0 bases and J by 3 bases, with 7 bases of the junction left unmatched. The CDR3 DNA follows: TGTGCCAGCAGTGAAGCCATGGGAGACAGGGGCTACGAGCAGTACTTC. It is translated as CASSEAMGDRGYEQYF.

The chain links TRBV7-9 to TRBJ2-5; TRBD1 matches 8 bases. The CDR3 contains 16 residues. V lost 4 bases to trimming and J lost 0 bases; unmatched junction nucleotides: 7. Germline assignment: CDR1 SEHNR and CDR2 FQNEAQ (reference sequence). CDR3 in amino acids: CASSSGTGNYQETQYF. The CDR3 DNA is TGTGCCAGCAGCTCGGGGACAGGAAATTACCAAGAGACCCAGTACTTC.

The chain uses TRBV28 and TRBJ2-2, with TRBD2 matching 14 bases. CDR3 length: 18 amino acids. With 5 bases clipped from V and 2 bases from J, the junction kept 7 bases outside the gene matches. The germline CDR1 and CDR2 sequences are MDHEN and SYDVKM. This CDR3 is CASSPGTSGSLNTGELFF. The CDR3, as DNA: TGTGCCAGCAGTCCCGGGACTAGCGGGAGTCTTAACACCGGGGAGCTGTTTTTT. The complete variable domain, with remaining parts taken from reference TRBV28 and TRBJ2-2, reads DVKVTQSSRYLVKRTGEKVFLECVQDMDHENMFWYRQDPGLGLRLIYFSYDVKMKEKGDIPEGYSVSREKKERFSLILESASTNQTSMYLCASSPGTSGSLNTGELFFGEGSRLTVL.

The chain links TRBV2 to TRBJ2-2; a possible D gene is TRBD1 (5 bases). The V gene's germline CDR1 is SNHLY and CDR2 FYNNEI. V gave up 2 bases and J gave up 1 base, with 8 bases separating them. The CDR3 covers 15 residues. This CDR3 reads CASSERGRNTGELFF. The DNA of the CDR3 is TGTGCCAGCAGTGAAAGGGGCCGGAACACCGGGGAGCTGTTTTTT. The full variable domain, rest sourced from reference TRBV2 and TRBJ2-2, is EPEVTQTPSHQVTQMGQEVILRCVPISNHLYFYWYRQILGQKVEFLVSFYNNEISEKSEIFDDQFSVERPDGSNFTLKIRSTKLEDSAMYFCASSERGRNTGELFFGEGSRLTVL.

In its sample, this clone was seen once. The V and J genes are TRBV19 and TRBJ2-3, with 7 bases matching TRBD1. There are 16 residues in the CDR3. Unmatched junction bases numbered 8, after V lost 5 bases and J lost 0 bases. Germline V gene sequence: CDR1 LNHDA, CDR2 SQIVND (reference sequence). In DNA, the CDR3 is TGTGCCAGTAGTGACACAGGGGATTCTAGCACAGATACGCAGTATTTT. This sequence encodes CASSDTGDSSTDTQYF.

V usage is TRBV4-3 and J usage is TRBJ1-6; D is unclear. Germline values: CDR1 LGHNA, CDR2 YSLEER. This CDR3 contains 14 residues. V lost 0 bases and J 8 bases, leaving 8 bases between the germline ends. In nucleotides, the CDR3 is TGCGCCAGCAGCCAAGATCCGAGAGATTCACCCCTCCACTTT. It specifies CASSQDPRDSPLHF.

The rearrangement uses TRBV11-3 and TRBJ1-1; D is unresolved. This CDR3 contains 15 residues. The V gene lost 5 bases and the J gene lost 0 bases, with 13 bases spanning the gap. Germline V CDR1 and CDR2: SGHNT, YENEEA. The CDR3 region is CASSPGPGMNTEAFF. The CDR3 DNA reads TGTGCCAGCAGCCCGGGCCCTGGCATGAACACTGAAGCTTTCTTT.

A single count supports this clone. The chain employs TRBV5-4 and TRBJ2-7; maybe TRBD1 (5 bases). Germline V lookup: CDR1 SGHNT, CDR2 YYREEE (reference sequence). This CDR3 is built from 13 residues. The ends were cut back, 0 bases at V and 7 bases at J, with 11 bases in the middle. The CDR3: CASSLGQSSEQYF. CDR3 in DNA: TGTGCCAGCAGCTTGGGACAGTCTTCAGAGCAGTACTTC.

The chain employs TRBV7-9 and TRBJ1-2, with D possibly TRBD1 on 5 matching bases. V lost 6 bases and J 5 bases, leaving 22 bases between the germline ends. CDR1 is SEHNR, CDR2 FQNEAQ, per germline (reference sequence). This CDR3 has 16 amino acids. The CDR3 DNA sequence: TGTGCCAGCAGTAACGAACGAGTTCCTGAGGGGTATGGCTACACCTTC. Its translation: CASSNERVPEGYGYTF.